This TCR beta chain comes out of a study of T cell responses to AZD1222 COVID-19 vaccine. Turning to this clone: Its matching antigen is unknown.

Points from the study as a whole: Seropositivity was recorded at baseline in only 6 or 7 AZD1222 recipients. Clonal diversity may have been underestimated, and the donors were mostly white British, with more females than males. Recipients of two AZD1222 doses showed rising Spike-specific TCR breadth and depth. Of spike-specific TCRs, nearly half reportedly target regions left unmutated in variants.

Profiled with immunoSEQ multiplex PCR; TCRdb holds only in-frame clones, not every one. The sample carries more than 95,000 clones, around 87% recorded once. With 4 bases removed from V and 9 bases from J, the gap between germline ends came to 13 bases. The CDR3 runs 13 residues. CDR1 is MNHEY and CDR2 is SMNVEV in the germline V gene (reference sequence). V is TRBV27 and J is TRBJ1-5; D may be TRBD1 (5 bases). This TCR was sampled from an adult in good health. The sample was peripheral blood, taken on day 0 of AZD1222 vaccination. The CDR3 sequence: CASSSGGSWPQHF. The CDR3 DNA sequence: TGTGCCAGCAGTTCGGGGGGAAGCTGGCCCCAGCATTTT.